This paragraph covers one TCR beta chain sequence. These data come from a study of blood T cell repertoires in COVID-19. Authors' analysis steps: Amplification from reference gene primers served as the basis for estimated nucleated cell counts. Libraries were prepared by immunoSEQ multiplex PCR; TCRdb keeps only in-frame clonotypes and omits some of them. V and J calls plus clone size are reproduced from that table; the DNA served to infer D and trimming. The sample shows about 350,000 clones, more than 75% of them seen only once. Trimming removed 6 bases from V and 6 bases from J, with 18 bases in between. Germline values: CDR1 SQVTM, CDR2 ANQGSEA. This CDR3 region has 14 residues.

V gene TRBV29-1 combines with J gene TRBJ2-1; D gene uncertain. This clonotype was sampled from a woman between 50 and 59 years old with COVID-19, enrolled during active disease. Sequencing used peripheral blood. In DNA form, the CDR3 reads TGCAGCGTCCCGTCTACGACTTGGCCCAATGAGCAGTTCTTC. Translating gives CSVPSTTWPNEQFF.